Listed below are T cell receptor beta chains from one sample, sequenced in a study of shared clonotypes between healthy human individuals. Profiling relied on immunoSEQ multiplex PCR, and the TCRdb table lists in-frame clones only, not all of them. This table holds 1.5 million to 2.5 million clones, roughly 95% found once. The specimen was naive CD8+ T cells sorted from blood. These receptors came from a man aged 18 to 29 in good health. Each CDR3 is given with its conserved first and last residue. Each record gives: D gene, V gene, clone size, J gene, CDR3 protein, CDR3 DNA. D genes are given only for firm matches. Clone sizes are given selectively: once, few, many, or a class where the clone is expanded.

-	TRBV4-1	once	TRBJ2-2	CASSQGPLTGELFF	TGCGCCAGCAGCCAAGGGCCGTTAACCGGGGAGCTGTTTTTT
-	TRBV9	-	TRBJ2-2	CASSVGGGSTGELFF	TGTGCCAGCAGCGTAGGTGGGGGTTCTACCGGGGAGCTGTTTTTT
TRBD1	TRBV10-3	-	TRBJ2-1	CAISDPGQGVLIEQFF	TGTGCCATCAGTGACCCGGGACAGGGGGTATTAATTGAGCAGTTCTTC
-	TRBV29-1	-	TRBJ2-7	CSVEDPGSKGYEQYF	TGCAGCGTTGAAGATCCCGGGTCCAAGGGGTACGAGCAGTACTTC
-	TRBV5-6	once	TRBJ1-1	CASSPIWGLEDTEAFF	TGTGCCAGCAGCCCTATCTGGGGTCTCGAGGACACTGAAGCTTTCTTT
TRBD1	TRBV10-2	-	TRBJ1-5	CASSNSDRAGSQPQHF	TGCGCCAGCAGCAACAGCGACAGGGCGGGGAGTCAGCCCCAGCATTTT
TRBD1	TRBV2	-	TRBJ1-5	CASGQDSNQPQHF	TGTGCCAGCGGACAGGATAGCAATCAGCCCCAGCATTTT
TRBD2	TRBV28	-	TRBJ2-3	CASSLIGLAGGPQDTQYF	TGTGCCAGCAGTTTGATAGGACTAGCGGGGGGGCCGCAAGATACGCAGTATTTT
-	TRBV6-1	once	TRBJ2-7	CASSKKSYEQYF	TGTGCCAGCAGTAAAAAGTCCTACGAGCAGTACTTC
-	TRBV29-1	-	TRBJ2-7	CSVEEGKGWHEQYF	TGCAGCGTTGAAGAAGGGAAGGGTTGGCACGAGCAGTACTTC
-	TRBV4-1	-	TRBJ2-7	CASSQDAGAPYEQYF	TGCGCCAGCAGCCAAGACGCTGGGGCCCCCTACGAGCAGTACTTC
-	TRBV19	-	TRBJ2-1	CASSNGGDNEQFF	TGTGCCAGTAGTAATGGGGGAGACAATGAGCAGTTCTTC
TRBD2	TRBV4-1	-	TRBJ2-1	CASSQETSGNNEQFF	TGCGCCAGCAGCCAAGAAACTAGCGGAAACAATGAGCAGTTCTTC
-	TRBV19	-	TRBJ1-1	CASSSGPFNTEAFF	TGTGCCAGTAGTTCAGGACCTTTTAACACTGAAGCTTTCTTT
-	TRBV27	few	TRBJ1-2	CASSLSAAYGYTF	TGTGCCAGCAGTTTATCGGCGGCCTATGGCTACACCTTC
TRBD1	TRBV27	-	TRBJ2-7	CASRPGTGGLYEQYF	TGTGCCAGCAGACCGGGAACAGGGGGCTTGTACGAGCAGTACTTC
TRBD1	TRBV27	-	TRBJ2-7	CASSLVGTGEFHEQYF	TGTGCCAGCAGTTTGGTCGGGACAGGGGAGTTCCACGAGCAGTACTTC
-	TRBV19	-	TRBJ2-7	CASLGENYEQYF	TGTGCCAGTCTAGGAGAGAACTACGAGCAGTACTTC
TRBD1	TRBV6-5	-	TRBJ1-6	CASRGQVNSPLHF	TGTGCCAGCAGGGGACAGGTTAATTCACCCCTCCACTTT
TRBD1	TRBV7-9	-	TRBJ2-7	CASSPETGTYEQYF	TGTGCCAGCAGCCCTGAGACAGGGACCTACGAGCAGTACTTC
-	TRBV7-2	-	TRBJ2-3	CASRATGLDTQYF	TGTGCCAGCCGTGCTACGGGATTAGATACGCAGTATTTT
-	TRBV14	-	TRBJ2-7	CASSPGMGYEQYF	TGTGCCAGCAGCCCGGGTATGGGGTACGAGCAGTACTTC
TRBD1	TRBV5-1	-	TRBJ2-2	CASRSAGGTGINTGELFF	TGCGCCAGCAGATCTGCCGGGGGGACAGGGATTAACACCGGGGAGCTGTTTTTT
TRBD2	TRBV4-2	-	TRBJ2-7	CASSQDSRGGFGEQYF	TGTGCCAGCAGCCAAGATTCGCGGGGGGGCTTTGGTGAGCAGTACTTC
TRBD1	TRBV27	-	TRBJ1-6	CASSQTGGSSPLHF	TGTGCCAGCAGCCAGACAGGGGGCAGTTCACCCCTCCACTTT
-	TRBV25-1	-	TRBJ2-7	CASSPPPRDRMVVYEQYF	TGTGCCAGCAGCCCACCCCCAAGAGACAGGATGGTGGTCTACGAGCAGTACTTC
-	TRBV11-2	-	TRBJ2-2	CASSLIGRQGTGELFF	TGTGCCAGCAGCTTAATCGGGAGACAGGGAACCGGGGAGCTGTTTTTT
TRBD2	TRBV19	once	TRBJ2-1	CASRPGTSGFSYNEQFF	TGTGCCAGTAGACCGGGGACTAGCGGGTTCTCCTACAATGAGCAGTTCTTC
TRBD1	TRBV4-1	-	TRBJ2-7	CASSPNRGPTEQYF	TGCGCCAGCAGCCCGAACAGGGGGCCAACCGAGCAGTACTTC
TRBD1	TRBV28	-	TRBJ1-5	CASSLYRGPYSNQPQHF	TGTGCCAGCAGTTTATATAGGGGGCCCTATAGCAATCAGCCCCAGCATTTT
-	TRBV4-1	-	TRBJ1-1	CASSQEYGNTEAFF	TGCGCCAGCAGCCAAGAATACGGGAACACTGAAGCTTTCTTT
-	TRBV6-5	-	TRBJ1-1	CASSYREGNTEAFF	TGTGCCAGCAGTTACCGAGAAGGGAACACTGAAGCTTTCTTT
-	TRBV15	-	TRBJ1-1	CATSRSGQMNTEAFF	TGTGCCACCAGCAGATCAGGACAAATGAACACTGAAGCTTTCTTT
TRBD1	TRBV4-1	-	TRBJ2-7	CASSQDLGQGSYEQYF	TGCGCCAGCAGCCAAGATCTTGGACAGGGCTCCTACGAGCAGTACTTC
-	TRBV19	-	TRBJ2-2	CASSLVGSGELFF	TGTGCCAGTAGTCTGGTGGGGTCCGGGGAGCTGTTTTTT
TRBD2	TRBV4-3	-	TRBJ2-2	CASSRTSPNTGELFF	TGCGCCAGCAGCCGGACTAGCCCTAACACCGGGGAGCTGTTTTTT
-	TRBV28	-	TRBJ1-4	CASRRGRDFEGEKLFF	TGTGCCAGCAGGCGGGGAAGGGACTTCGAGGGGGAAAAACTGTTTTTT
TRBD1	TRBV11-2	-	TRBJ1-1	CASSLGQCPFF	TGTGCCAGCAGCTTGGGACAGTGCCCTTTCTTT
-	TRBV7-9	-	TRBJ2-5	CASNHRGYQETQYF	TGTGCCAGCAACCACCGGGGTTATCAAGAGACCCAGTACTTC
-	TRBV6-6	-	TRBJ1-1	CASSYDGDTEAFF	TGTGCCAGCAGTTACGACGGTGACACTGAAGCTTTCTTT
TRBD1	TRBV2	-	TRBJ2-2	CASSEVDRDPRNTGELFF	TGTGCCAGCAGTGAGGTGGACAGGGATCCGCGAAACACCGGGGAGCTGTTTTTT
-	TRBV5-4	-	TRBJ2-1	CASRAPTGMAYNEQFF	TGTGCCAGCAGGGCACCTACAGGGATGGCCTACAATGAGCAGTTCTTC
-	TRBV2	once	TRBJ2-7	CASSDLANEQYF	TGTGCCAGCAGTGATTTGGCCAACGAGCAGTACTTC
-	TRBV2	-	TRBJ1-1	CASKFRAGTEAFF	TGTGCCAGCAAATTCCGGGCGGGCACTGAAGCTTTCTTT
-	TRBV6-1	-	TRBJ2-7	CASREGRSYEQYF	TGTGCCAGCAGGGAGGGACGGTCCTACGAGCAGTACTTC
-	TRBV18	-	TRBJ2-5	CASSPVGRNQETQYF	TGTGCCAGCTCACCTGTTGGACGGAACCAAGAGACCCAGTACTTC
TRBD2	TRBV5-6	-	TRBJ2-2	CASSPGLAGNTGELFF	TGTGCCAGCAGCCCCGGACTAGCGGGGAACACCGGGGAGCTGTTTTTT
TRBD1	TRBV7-9	once	TRBJ1-2	CASSRDSTYGYTF	TGTGCCAGCAGCCGGGACAGCACTTATGGCTACACCTTC
-	TRBV9	-	TRBJ2-7	CASSASSHRGGAYEQYF	TGTGCCAGCAGCGCGAGCTCTCACAGGGGAGGGGCCTACGAGCAGTACTTC
TRBD2	TRBV19	-	TRBJ2-2	CASSIDLSSGSNTGELFF	TGTGCCAGTAGTATAGACCTCTCTAGCGGGAGTAACACCGGGGAGCTGTTTTTT
-	TRBV10-1	-	TRBJ2-7	CASSESSATYEQYF	TGCGCCAGCAGTGAGTCTTCTGCAACCTACGAGCAGTACTTC
-	TRBV7-9	-	TRBJ2-7	CASSSGPGGMYEQYF	TGTGCCAGCAGCTCAGGCCCGGGGGGCATGTACGAGCAGTACTTC
-	TRBV5-6	-	TRBJ2-5	CASSLRLEGGAQETQYF	TGTGCCAGCAGCTTGAGGCTTGAGGGGGGGGCCCAAGAGACCCAGTACTTC
-	TRBV27	-	TRBJ2-2	CASSFSRGAAGELFF	TGTGCCAGCAGTTTCTCTCGGGGGGCAGCCGGGGAGCTGTTTTTT